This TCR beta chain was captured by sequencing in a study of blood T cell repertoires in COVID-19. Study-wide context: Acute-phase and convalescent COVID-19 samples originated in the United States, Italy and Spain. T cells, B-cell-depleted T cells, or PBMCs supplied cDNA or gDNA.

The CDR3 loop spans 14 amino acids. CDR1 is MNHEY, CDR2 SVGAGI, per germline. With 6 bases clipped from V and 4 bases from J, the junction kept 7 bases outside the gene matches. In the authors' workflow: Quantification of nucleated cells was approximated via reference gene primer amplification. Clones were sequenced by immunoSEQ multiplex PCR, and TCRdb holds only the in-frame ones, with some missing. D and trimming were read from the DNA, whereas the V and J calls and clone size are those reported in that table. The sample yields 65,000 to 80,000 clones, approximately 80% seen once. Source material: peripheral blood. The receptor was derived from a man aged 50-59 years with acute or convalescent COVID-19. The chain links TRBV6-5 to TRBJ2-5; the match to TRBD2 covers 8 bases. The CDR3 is CASRRAGAPETQYF. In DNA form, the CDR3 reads TGTGCCAGCAGACGAGCGGGAGCGCCAGAGACCCAGTACTTC.